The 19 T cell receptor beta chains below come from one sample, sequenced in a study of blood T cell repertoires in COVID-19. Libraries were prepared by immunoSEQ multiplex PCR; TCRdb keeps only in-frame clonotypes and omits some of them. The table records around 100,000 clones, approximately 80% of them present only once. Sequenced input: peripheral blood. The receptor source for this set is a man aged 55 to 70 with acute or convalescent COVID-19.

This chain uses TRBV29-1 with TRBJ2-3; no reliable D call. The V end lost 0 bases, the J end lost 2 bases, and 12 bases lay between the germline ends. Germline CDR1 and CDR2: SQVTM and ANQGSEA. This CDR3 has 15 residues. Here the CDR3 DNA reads TGCAGCGTTGAAGACCGGCGAGGTTCCACAGATACGCAGTATTTT. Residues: CSVEDRRGSTDTQYF.

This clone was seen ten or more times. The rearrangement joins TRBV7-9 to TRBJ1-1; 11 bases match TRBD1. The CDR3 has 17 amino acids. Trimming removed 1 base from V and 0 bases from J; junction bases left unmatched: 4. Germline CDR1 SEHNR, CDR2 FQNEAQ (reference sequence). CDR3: CASSLGRTGGLNTEAFF. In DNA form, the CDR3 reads TGTGCCAGCAGCTTAGGCAGGACAGGGGGCCTGAACACTGAAGCTTTCTTT. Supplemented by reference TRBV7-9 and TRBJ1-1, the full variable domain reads DTGVSQNPRHKITKRGQNVTFRCDPISEHNRLYWYRQTLGQGPEFLTYFQNEAQLEKSRLLSDRFSAERPKGSFSTLEIQRTEQGDSAMYLCASSLGRTGGLNTEAFFGQGTRLTVV.

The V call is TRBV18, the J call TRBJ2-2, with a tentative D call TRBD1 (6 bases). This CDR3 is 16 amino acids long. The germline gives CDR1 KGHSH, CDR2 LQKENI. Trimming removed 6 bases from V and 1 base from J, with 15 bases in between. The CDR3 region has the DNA TGTGCCAGCTCCCCTCTCCCGGACAGGAACACCGGGGAGCTGTTTTTT. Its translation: CASSPLPDRNTGELFF. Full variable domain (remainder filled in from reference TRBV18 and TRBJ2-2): NAGVMQNPRHLVRRRGQEARLRCSPMKGHSHVYWYRQLPEEGLKFMVYLQKENIIDESGMPKERFSAEFPKEGPSILRIQQVVRGDSAAYFCASSPLPDRNTGELFFGEGSRLTVL.

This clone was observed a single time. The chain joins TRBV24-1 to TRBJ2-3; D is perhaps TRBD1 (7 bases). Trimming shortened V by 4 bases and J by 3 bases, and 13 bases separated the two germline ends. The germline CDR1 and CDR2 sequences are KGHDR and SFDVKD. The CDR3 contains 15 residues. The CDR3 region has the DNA TGTGCCACCAGTGAGTCAGGGGGGTTAACAGATACGCAGTATTTT. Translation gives CATSESGGLTDTQYF.

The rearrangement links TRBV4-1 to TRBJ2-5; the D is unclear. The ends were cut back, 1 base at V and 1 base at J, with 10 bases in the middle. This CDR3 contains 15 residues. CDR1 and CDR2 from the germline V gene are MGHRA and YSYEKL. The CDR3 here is CASSQALVSQETQYF. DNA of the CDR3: TGCGCCAGCAGCCAAGCGTTGGTCAGCCAAGAGACCCAGTACTTC.

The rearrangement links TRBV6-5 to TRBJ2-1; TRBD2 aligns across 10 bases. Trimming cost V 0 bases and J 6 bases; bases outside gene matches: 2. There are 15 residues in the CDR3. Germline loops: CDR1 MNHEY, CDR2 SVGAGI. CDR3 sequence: CASSYSTSGPNEQFF. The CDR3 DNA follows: TGTGCCAGCAGTTACTCGACTAGCGGGCCCAATGAGCAGTTCTTC.

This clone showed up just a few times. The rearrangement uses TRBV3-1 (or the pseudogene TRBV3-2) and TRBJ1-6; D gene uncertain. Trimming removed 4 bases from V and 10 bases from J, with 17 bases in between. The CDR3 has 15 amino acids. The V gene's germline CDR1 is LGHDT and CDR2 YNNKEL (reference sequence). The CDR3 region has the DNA TGTGCCAGCAGCCGGAAGGATCGAGGAGAATCACCCCTCCACTTT. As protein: CASSRKDRGESPLHF.

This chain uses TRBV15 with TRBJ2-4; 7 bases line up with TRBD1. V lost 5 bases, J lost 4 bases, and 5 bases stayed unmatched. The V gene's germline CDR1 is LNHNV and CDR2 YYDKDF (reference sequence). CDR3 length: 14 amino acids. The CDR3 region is CATSVGQIKNIQYF. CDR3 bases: TGTGCCACCAGCGTGGGACAGATAAAAAACATTCAGTACTTC.

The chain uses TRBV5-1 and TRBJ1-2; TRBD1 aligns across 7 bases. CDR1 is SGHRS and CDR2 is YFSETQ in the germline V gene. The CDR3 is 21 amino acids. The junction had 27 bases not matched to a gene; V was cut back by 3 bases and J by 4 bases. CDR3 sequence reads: CASSWEVGGKGPATGLYGYTF. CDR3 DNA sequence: TGCGCCAGCAGCTGGGAAGTAGGGGGCAAGGGACCGGCGACAGGGCTCTATGGCTACACCTTC.

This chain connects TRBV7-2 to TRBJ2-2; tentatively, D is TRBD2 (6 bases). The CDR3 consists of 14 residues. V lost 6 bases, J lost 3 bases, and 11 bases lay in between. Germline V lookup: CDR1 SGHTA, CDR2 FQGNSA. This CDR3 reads CASRDAGYTGELFF. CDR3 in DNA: TGTGCCAGCAGAGACGCGGGGTACACCGGGGAGCTGTTTTTT.

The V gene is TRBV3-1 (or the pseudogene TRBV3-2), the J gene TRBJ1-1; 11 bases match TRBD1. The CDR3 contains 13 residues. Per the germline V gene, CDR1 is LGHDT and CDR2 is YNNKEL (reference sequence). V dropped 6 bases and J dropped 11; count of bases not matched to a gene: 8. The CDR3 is CASSRTGGNRAFF. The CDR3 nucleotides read TGTGCCAGCAGTCGGACAGGGGGCAATAGGGCTTTCTTT.

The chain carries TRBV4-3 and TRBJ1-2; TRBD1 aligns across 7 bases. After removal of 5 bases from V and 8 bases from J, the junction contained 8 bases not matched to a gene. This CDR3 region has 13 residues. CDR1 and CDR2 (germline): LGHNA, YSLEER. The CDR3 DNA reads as TGCGCCAGCAGCTATGGACAGGCTGGAGGCTACACCTTC. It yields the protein CASSYGQAGGYTF.

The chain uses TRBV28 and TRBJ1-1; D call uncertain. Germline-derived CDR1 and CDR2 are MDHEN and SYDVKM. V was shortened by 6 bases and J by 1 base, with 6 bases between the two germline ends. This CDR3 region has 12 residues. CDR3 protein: CASRLSNTEAFF. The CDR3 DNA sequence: TGTGCCAGCAGACTTTCGAACACTGAAGCTTTCTTT.

For the CDR3, the DNA is TGTGCCAGCAGCCATGGCTTGAACACTGAAGCTTTCTTT. This codes for CASSHGLNTEAFF. The gene calls are TRBV14 and TRBJ1-1; D is uncertain. Germline V gene lookup returns CDR1 SGHDN and CDR2 FVKESK. Between the trimmed V and J ends, which lost 3 bases and 0 bases, there was a span of 5 bases. The length of the CDR3 is 13 residues.

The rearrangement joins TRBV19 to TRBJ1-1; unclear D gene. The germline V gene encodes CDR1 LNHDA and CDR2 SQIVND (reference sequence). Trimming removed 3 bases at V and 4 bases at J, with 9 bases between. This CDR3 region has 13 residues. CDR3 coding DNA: TGTGCCAGTAGTATTAAGGAGGGCACTGAAGCTTTCTTT. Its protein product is CASSIKEGTEAFF.

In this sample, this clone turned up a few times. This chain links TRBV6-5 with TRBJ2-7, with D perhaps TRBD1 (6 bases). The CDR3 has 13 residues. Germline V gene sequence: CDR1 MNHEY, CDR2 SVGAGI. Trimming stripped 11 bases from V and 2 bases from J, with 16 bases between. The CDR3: CAGLVDSTYEQYF. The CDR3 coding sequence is TGTGCCGGGCTTGTGGACAGTACCTACGAGCAGTACTTC.

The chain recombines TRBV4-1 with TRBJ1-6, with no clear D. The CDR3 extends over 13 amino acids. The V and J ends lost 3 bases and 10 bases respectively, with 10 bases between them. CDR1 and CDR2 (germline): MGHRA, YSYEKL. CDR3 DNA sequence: TGCGCCAGCAGCCATCTAGCCGGGTCACCCCTCCACTTT. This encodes CASSHLAGSPLHF.

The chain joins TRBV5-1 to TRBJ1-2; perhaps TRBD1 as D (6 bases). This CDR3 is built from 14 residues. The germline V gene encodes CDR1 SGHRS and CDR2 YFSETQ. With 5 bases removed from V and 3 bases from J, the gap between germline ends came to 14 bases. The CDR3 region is CASRMQGIDYGYTF. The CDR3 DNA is TGCGCCAGCAGAATGCAGGGGATTGACTATGGCTACACCTTC.

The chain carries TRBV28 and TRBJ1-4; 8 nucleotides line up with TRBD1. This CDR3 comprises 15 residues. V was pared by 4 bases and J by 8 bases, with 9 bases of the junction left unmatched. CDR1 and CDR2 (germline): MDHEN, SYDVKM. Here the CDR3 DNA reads TGTGCCAGCAGTTCGGGCGGGCAGGGGGCGGAAAAACTGTTTTTT. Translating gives CASSSGGQGAEKLFF.